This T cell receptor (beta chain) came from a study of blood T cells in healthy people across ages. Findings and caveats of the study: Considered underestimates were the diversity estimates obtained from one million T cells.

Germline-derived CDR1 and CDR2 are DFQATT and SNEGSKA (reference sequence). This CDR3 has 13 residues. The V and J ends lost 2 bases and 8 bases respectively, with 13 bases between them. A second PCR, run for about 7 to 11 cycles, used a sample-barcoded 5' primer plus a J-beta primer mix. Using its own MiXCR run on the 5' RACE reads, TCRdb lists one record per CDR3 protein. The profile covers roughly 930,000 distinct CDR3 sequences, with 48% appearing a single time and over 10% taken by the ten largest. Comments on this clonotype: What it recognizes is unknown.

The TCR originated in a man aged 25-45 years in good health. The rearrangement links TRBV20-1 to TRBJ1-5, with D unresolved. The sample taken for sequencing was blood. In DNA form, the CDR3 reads TGCAGTGCTAGAAGCCAGGCGGGTGAGCCCCAGCATTTT. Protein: CSARSQAGEPQHF.